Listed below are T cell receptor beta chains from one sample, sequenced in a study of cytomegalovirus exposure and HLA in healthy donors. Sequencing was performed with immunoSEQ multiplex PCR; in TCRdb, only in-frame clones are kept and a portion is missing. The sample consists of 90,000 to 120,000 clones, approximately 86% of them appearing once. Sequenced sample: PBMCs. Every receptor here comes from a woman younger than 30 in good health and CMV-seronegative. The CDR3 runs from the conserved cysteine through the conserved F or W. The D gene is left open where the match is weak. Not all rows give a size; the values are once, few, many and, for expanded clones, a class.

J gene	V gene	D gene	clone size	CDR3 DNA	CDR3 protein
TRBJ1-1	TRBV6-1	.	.	TGTGCCAGCATGAAGGAGGTGCAGGTAGGCACTGAAGCTTTCTTT	CASMKEVQVGTEAFF
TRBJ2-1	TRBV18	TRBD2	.	TGTGCCAGCTCCTCCGGGACTAGCGGGTACAATGAGCAGTTCTTC	CASSSGTSGYNEQFF
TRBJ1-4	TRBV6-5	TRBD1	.	TGTGCCAGCAGTTACGCGAGTACAGGGGGCTATGAAAAACTGTTTTTT	CASSYASTGGYEKLFF
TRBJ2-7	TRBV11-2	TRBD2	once	TGTGCCAGCAGCTTAGCGGCGGGGGGCTACGAGCAGTACTTC	CASSLAAGGYEQYF
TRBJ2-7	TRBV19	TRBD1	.	TGTGCCAGTAGTGCCCGGGACAGGAGCTCCTACGAGCAGTACTTC	CASSARDRSSYEQYF
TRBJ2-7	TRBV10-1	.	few	TGCGCCAGCAGTTTACCCCCCGGGATAGCCTACGAGCAGTACTTC	CASSLPPGIAYEQYF
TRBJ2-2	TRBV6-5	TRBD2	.	TGTGCCAGCAGTAGCGGGGGTTTGGGAGCCGGGGAGCTGTTTTTT	CASSSGGLGAGELFF
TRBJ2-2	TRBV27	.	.	TGTGCCAGCAGACGAGGGGAGGCCGGGGAGCTGTTTTTT	CASRRGEAGELFF
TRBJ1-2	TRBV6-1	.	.	TGTGCCAGCAGTGCACAACGTGGCTACACCTTC	CASSAQRGYTF
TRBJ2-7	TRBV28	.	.	TGTGCCAGCAGCCCTCTCCTCTCCGAGCAGTACTTC	CASSPLLSEQYF
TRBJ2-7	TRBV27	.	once	TGTGCCAGCAGTTTACGCGGGGCCAACTACGAGCAGTACTTC	CASSLRGANYEQYF
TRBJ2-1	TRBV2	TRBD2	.	TGTGCCAGCAACCGAGAACTAGCGGGGTACAATGAGCAGTTCTTC	CASNRELAGYNEQFF
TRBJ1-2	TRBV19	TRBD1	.	TGTGCCAGTACCAACTCGAGACAGGGAGCTAACTATGGCTACACCTTC	CASTNSRQGANYGYTF
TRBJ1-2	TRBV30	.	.	TGTGCCTGGAGTATGGGGGCGCCTGGCTACACCTTC	CAWSMGAPGYTF
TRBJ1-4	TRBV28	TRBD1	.	TGTGCCAGCAGTTTTTCAGGGGGCGAGGAAAAACTGTTTTTT	CASSFSGGEEKLFF
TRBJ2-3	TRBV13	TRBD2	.	TGTGCCAGCAGCTTAGGTTCCGGGACTAGCAGCACAGATACGCAGTATTTT	CASSLGSGTSSTDTQYF
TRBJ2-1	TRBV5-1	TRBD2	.	TGCGCCAGCAGCTTCGGGGGGACGAACGACAATGAGCAGTTCTTC	CASSFGGTNDNEQFF
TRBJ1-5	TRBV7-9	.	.	TGTGCCAGCAGCTTAGATCGCGGGGTTCAGCCCCAGCATTTT	CASSLDRGVQPQHF
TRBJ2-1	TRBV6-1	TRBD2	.	TGTGCCAGCATAGCGGGGGAAACCTACAATGAGCAGTTCTTC	CASIAGETYNEQFF
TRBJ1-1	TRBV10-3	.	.	TGTGCCATCAGTGAGTCGGGCAGGGGTGAAGCTTTCTTT	CAISESGRGEAFF
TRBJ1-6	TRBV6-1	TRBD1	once	TGTGCCACCAAGGAGGGGGCCGATTATTCACCCCTCCACTTT	CATKEGADYSPLHF
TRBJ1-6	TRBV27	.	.	TGTGCCAGCAGGGGAGTCGGTGGTTCACCCCTCCACTTT	CASRGVGGSPLHF
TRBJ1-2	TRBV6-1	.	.	TGTGCCAGCAGAGAGGTGGGGGGTGGCTATGGCTACACCTTC	CASREVGGGYGYTF
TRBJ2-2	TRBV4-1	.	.	TGCGCCAGCAGCCAAGAAGGTGGGTCGGGCACCGGGGAGCTGTTTTTT	CASSQEGGSGTGELFF
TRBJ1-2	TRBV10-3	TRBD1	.	TGTGCCATCAACGACAGGGTTGGCTATGGCTACACCTTC	CAINDRVGYGYTF
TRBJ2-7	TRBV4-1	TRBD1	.	TGCGCCAGCAGCCGCACAGGGGGGAAGGACGAGCAGTACTTC	CASSRTGGKDEQYF
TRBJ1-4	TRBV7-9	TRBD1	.	TGTGCCAGCAGCTTAACCCGGACAGGGCTTAATGAAAAACTGTTTTTT	CASSLTRTGLNEKLFF
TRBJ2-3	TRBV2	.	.	TGTGCCAGCAACGGACATCGCACAGATACGCAGTATTTT	CASNGHRTDTQYF
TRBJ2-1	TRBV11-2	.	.	TGTGCCAGCAGTTTCTGGGCCGACAATGAGCAGTTCTTC	CASSFWADNEQFF
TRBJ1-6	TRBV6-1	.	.	TGTGCCAGCAGCGAAAGCGGGGTTTCCTATAATTCACCCCTCCACTTT	CASSESGVSYNSPLHF
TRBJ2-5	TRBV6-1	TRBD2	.	TGTGCCAGCAGTGACGGACTAGCTCGGAGGGTGACCCAGTACTTC	CASSDGLARRVTQYF
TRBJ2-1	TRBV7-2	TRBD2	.	TGTGCCAGCAGCTTTAAGCGGGGACCAGACAATGAGCAGTTCTTC	CASSFKRGPDNEQFF
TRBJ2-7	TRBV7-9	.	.	TGTGCCAGCAGCTCCCAGGGTCAGGGTATCTACGAGCAGTACTTC	CASSSQGQGIYEQYF
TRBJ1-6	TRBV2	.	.	TGTGCCAGCAGAGGCCAGGACACCTATAATTCACCCCTCCACTTT	CASRGQDTYNSPLHF
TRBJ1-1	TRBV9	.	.	TGTGCCAGCAGCGCCACATCCGGGGACACTGAAGCTTTCTTT	CASSATSGDTEAFF
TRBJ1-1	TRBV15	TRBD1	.	TGTGCCACCAGCAGAAGGACAGGGGGCCGGCGGACTGAAGCTTTCTTT	CATSRRTGGRRTEAFF
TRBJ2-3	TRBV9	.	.	TGTGCCAGCAGCGTAGGGCCAGATACGCAGTATTTT	CASSVGPDTQYF
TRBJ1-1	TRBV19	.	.	TGTGCCAGTAGCACACAGGGTGGAAGGACTGAAGCTTTCTTT	CASSTQGGRTEAFF
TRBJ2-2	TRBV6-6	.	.	TGTGCCAGCAGTTACCCGTCCTTAGTGAACACCGGGGAGCTGTTTTTT	CASSYPSLVNTGELFF
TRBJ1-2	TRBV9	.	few	TGTGCCAGCAGCGTGGGAGGCGGAAGTTATGGCTACACCTTC	CASSVGGGSYGYTF
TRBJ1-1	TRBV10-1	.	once	TGCGCCAGCAGTGAATCGGAACAGGGATTTACTGAAGCTTTCTTT	CASSESEQGFTEAFF
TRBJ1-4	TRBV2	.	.	TGTGCCAGCAGTGAAGACAGGGCTAATGAAAAACTGTTTTTT	CASSEDRANEKLFF
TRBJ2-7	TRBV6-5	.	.	TGTGCCAGCAGTTACCGCTGGGACTTCAGCTCCTACGAGCAGTACTTC	CASSYRWDFSSYEQYF